One and the same sample provided the 5 T cell receptor beta chains below, sequenced in a study of cytomegalovirus exposure and HLA in healthy donors. 60 Vbeta and 13 Jbeta primers were used in PCR. TCRdb's table, derived via immunoSEQ multiplex PCR, lists solely in-frame clones and lacks some. Of some 110,000 clones listed, 8% to 10% were seen once; the top ten hold 2.5% to 3.5%. Sequencing was performed on PBMCs. The receptor set was obtained from a man aged 30 to 45 in good health and CMV-seronegative.

The table lists this clone with a few counts. The rearrangement links TRBV2 to TRBJ2-1; D is perhaps TRBD2 (7 bases). Germline CDR1 and CDR2: SNHLY and FYNNEI. Between the trimmed V and J ends, which lost 4 bases and 8 bases, there was a span of 21 bases. This CDR3 has 16 residues. CDR3 DNA: TGTGCCAGCAGTGTAGTGGGGGGGCATAGCTCCGATGAGCAGTTCTTC. It yields the protein CASSVVGGHSSDEQFF.

This chain links TRBV5-1 with TRBJ2-3; D is perhaps TRBD1 (5 bases). Trimming cost V 0 bases and J 2 bases, with 10 bases left between them. This CDR3 has 15 residues. CDR1 SGHRS and CDR2 YFSETQ come from the germline V gene. The CDR3 DNA sequence: TGCGCCAGCAGCTTGGGACAGCAGAACACAGATACGCAGTATTTT. It is translated as CASSLGQQNTDTQYF.

The V call is TRBV27, the J call TRBJ1-2, with D tentatively TRBD1 (6 bases). Germline loops: CDR1 MNHEY, CDR2 SMNVEV (reference sequence). The CDR3 is made up of 14 amino acids. V shed 4 bases and J shed 0 bases, with 9 bases lying between them. CDR3 loop: CASSSNRANYGYTF. CDR3 DNA: TGTGCCAGCAGTTCTAACAGGGCTAACTATGGCTACACCTTC.

The genes are TRBV30 and TRBJ1-2; no reliable D call. Germline V gene lookup returns CDR1 GTSNPN and CDR2 SVGIG (reference sequence). V lost 3 bases to trimming and J lost 3 bases, with 8 bases between them. CDR3 size: 12 residues. The CDR3 DNA is TGTGCCTGGAGCGAGGGTTACTATGGCTACACCTTC. It translates to CAWSEGYYGYTF.

The J gene is TRBJ2-5, the V gene TRBV2; D gene unclear. V was pared by 7 bases and J by 2 bases, with 20 bases between. The CDR3 spans 16 residues. In germline, CDR1 is SNHLY, CDR2 FYNNEI. The CDR3 nucleotides read TGTGCCAGCATAGGCTCCCAGCGCTTACCTCAAGAGACCCAGTACTTC. Protein sequence: CASIGSQRLPQETQYF.